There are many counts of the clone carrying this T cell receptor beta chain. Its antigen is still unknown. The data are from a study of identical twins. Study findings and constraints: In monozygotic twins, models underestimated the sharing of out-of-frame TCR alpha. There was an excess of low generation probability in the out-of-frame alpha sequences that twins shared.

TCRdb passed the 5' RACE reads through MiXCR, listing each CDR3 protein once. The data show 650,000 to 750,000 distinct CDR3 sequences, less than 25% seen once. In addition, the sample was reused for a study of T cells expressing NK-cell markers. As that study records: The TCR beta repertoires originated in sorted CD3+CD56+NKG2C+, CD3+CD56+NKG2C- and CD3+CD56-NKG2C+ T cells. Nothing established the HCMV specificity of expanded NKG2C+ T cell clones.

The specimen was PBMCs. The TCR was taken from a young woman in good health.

CDR3 protein: CASSSNPQETQYF. The CDR3, as DNA: TGCGCCAGCAGCTCGAACCCCCAAGAGACCCAGTACTTC. V usage is TRBV5-1 and J usage is TRBJ2-5; D gene ambiguous. This CDR3 region has 13 residues. Germline values: CDR1 SGHRS, CDR2 YFSETQ. Trimming removed 3 bases at V and 1 base at J, with 7 bases between.